Listed below are T cell receptor beta chains from one sample, sequenced in a study of Ad26.COV2.S vaccination and SARS-CoV-2 variants. The method was immunoSEQ multiplex PCR; TCRdb's version includes in-frame clones alone and lacks a portion of them. The sample lists a few hundred thousand clones, about 83% seen once, with around 7% in the top ten. Sequenced here: peripheral blood, sampled in a trial of Ad26.COV2.S vaccine versus placebo. These receptors were taken from a person between 18 and 59 years old who received the Ad26.COV2.S COVID-19 vaccine or a placebo. CDR3s include the opening cysteine and the closing phenylalanine or tryptophan. A D gene is named only where the DNA matches it firmly. Size is stated for part of the rows, as once, few or many counts, or as a class when the clone is expanded.

j_call v_call d_call clone_size cdr3_aa cdr3_nt
TRBJ1-1 TRBV23-1 . . CASRRRGGIKGEAFF TGCGCCAGCAGAAGAAGAGGGGGGATCAAGGGTGAAGCTTTCTTT
TRBJ1-5 TRBV27 TRBD1 . CASSRGTDHSNQPQHF TGTGCCAGCAGTAGAGGGACAGATCATAGCAATCAGCCCCAGCATTTT
TRBJ2-7 TRBV6-5 . . CASSYGAASSYEQYF TGTGCCAGCAGTTACGGGGCGGCGAGCTCCTACGAGCAGTACTTC
TRBJ1-2 TRBV6-2/TRBV6-3 TRBD1 . CASSYPRTGYGYTF TGTGCCAGCAGTTACCCTAGGACAGGTTATGGCTACACCTTC
TRBJ2-3 TRBV3-1/TRBV3-2 TRBD2 . CASSPSGADTQYF TGTGCCAGCAGCCCTAGCGGGGCAGATACGCAGTATTTT
TRBJ1-1 TRBV30 TRBD1 . CAWSYPGQAFTEAFF TGTGCCTGGAGCTATCCGGGACAGGCTTTCACTGAAGCTTTCTTT
TRBJ2-1 TRBV19 . once CASNRGNSYNEQFF TGTGCCAGTAACCGCGGGAACTCCTACAATGAGCAGTTCTTC
TRBJ2-5 TRBV6-5 . . CASSASERPRETQYF TGTGCCAGCAGCGCAAGTGAAAGGCCTCGAGAGACCCAGTACTTC
TRBJ1-1 TRBV5-1 . . CASSSLNRNTEAFF TGCGCCAGCAGCTCCCTCAACCGGAACACTGAAGCTTTCTTT
TRBJ2-3 TRBV11-2 . once CASTRADTQYF TGTGCCAGCACCCGCGCAGATACGCAGTATTTT
TRBJ2-5 TRBV12-3/TRBV12-4 . few CASSLNPQETQYF TGTGCCAGCAGTTTAAACCCTCAAGAGACCCAGTACTTC
TRBJ2-6 TRBV19 . once CASSIAWEADRANVLTF TGTGCCAGTAGTATAGCATGGGAGGCCGACAGGGCCAACGTCCTGACTTTC
TRBJ1-2 TRBV19 . once CASSIDSYGYTF TGTGCCAGTAGTATTGACAGCTATGGCTACACCTTC
TRBJ2-5 TRBV5-8 TRBD1 . CASSPGTGGGETQYF TGTGCCAGCAGCCCCGGGACAGGGGGCGGGGAGACCCAGTACTTC
TRBJ2-3 TRBV5-1 . . CASSLGEGGTDTQYF TGCGCCAGCAGCTTGGGAGAGGGCGGCACAGATACGCAGTATTTT
TRBJ2-6 TRBV4-1 . . CASSQDQGNSGANVLTF TGCGCCAGCAGCCAAGATCAGGGGAACTCTGGGGCCAACGTCCTGACTTTC
TRBJ2-3 TRBV2 TRBD2 . CASSLRTSGGDTQYF TGTGCCAGCAGTCTACGGACTAGCGGGGGCGATACGCAGTATTTT
TRBJ1-4 TRBV5-1 . . CASSLGRTSTNEKLFF TGCGCCAGCAGCTTAGGGAGAACCTCAACTAATGAAAAACTGTTTTTT
TRBJ1-2 TRBV7-9 TRBD1 . CASSPRDRGIYGYTF TGTGCCAGCAGCCCCCGGGACAGGGGGATCTATGGCTACACCTTC
TRBJ2-1 TRBV4-1 TRBD1 . CASSHLTGGNEQFF TGCGCCAGCAGCCACCTAACAGGGGGCAATGAGCAGTTCTTC
TRBJ2-7 TRBV12-5 . . CASGLVTGRPAYEQYF TGTGCTAGTGGTTTGGTCACAGGGCGCCCAGCCTACGAGCAGTACTTC
TRBJ1-2 TRBV11-2 . . CASSLGVGDFDYTF TGTGCCAGCAGCTTGGGGGTCGGGGATTTTGACTACACCTTC
TRBJ1-2 TRBV9 . . CASSPVRGGGYTF TGTGCCAGCAGCCCGGTACGGGGGGGCGGCTACACCTTC
TRBJ1-2 TRBV7-9 . once CASSLDWGLGYTF TGTGCCAGCAGCTTAGATTGGGGGCTTGGCTACACCTTC
TRBJ1-2 TRBV11-3 . . CASSLDRIGQTNYGYTF TGTGCCAGCAGCTTAGATCGGATCGGTCAGACTAACTATGGCTACACCTTC
TRBJ1-4 TRBV18 . . CASSPPGTSFPDEKLFF TGTGCCAGCTCACCCCCCGGGACGTCCTTTCCGGATGAAAAACTGTTTTTT
TRBJ2-5 TRBV9 TRBD2 . CASSARLAGRETQYF TGTGCCAGCAGCGCCCGACTAGCGGGGAGGGAGACCCAGTACTTC
TRBJ1-2 TRBV30 . . CAWSVGGPYGYTF TGTGCCTGGAGTGTAGGGGGTCCTTATGGCTACACCTTC
TRBJ1-5 TRBV4-1 . . CASSQAPGPWSQPQHF TGCGCCAGCAGCCAGGCACCCGGGCCCTGGAGTCAGCCCCAGCATTTT
TRBJ1-1 TRBV19 . . CASRRTEIEAFF TGTGCCAGTAGGCGAACAGAAATTGAAGCTTTCTTT
TRBJ2-3 TRBV24-1 . few CATSDPSGRPDTQYF TGTGCCACCAGTGATCCTTCGGGCCGCCCCGATACGCAGTATTTT
TRBJ1-4 TRBV9 TRBD1 few CASSVGQGTTNEKLFF TGTGCCAGCAGCGTAGGACAGGGGACAACTAATGAAAAACTGTTTTTT
TRBJ2-7 TRBV11-2 . . CASSLELASVYEQYF TGTGCCAGCAGCTTAGAACTTGCTAGCGTGTACGAGCAGTACTTC
TRBJ2-3 TRBV5-4 TRBD2 . CASSLIAGGDTQYF TGTGCCAGCAGCTTGATAGCGGGAGGAGATACGCAGTATTTT
TRBJ1-6 TRBV27 . . CASSLGSLSPLHF TGTGCCAGCAGTTTAGGAAGTCTTTCACCCCTCCACTTT
TRBJ1-1 TRBV7-9 . . CASTLGVNTEAFF TGTGCCAGCACCCTAGGGGTGAACACTGAAGCTTTCTTT
TRBJ1-2 TRBV11-2 . . CASSLVGVAGYTF TGTGCCAGCAGCTTAGTTGGGGTGGCGGGCTACACCTTC
TRBJ1-6 TRBV24-1 . . CATIPRQWPRGNYNSPLHF TGTGCCACCATACCCCGACAGTGGCCCAGGGGCAATTATAATTCACCCCTCCACTTT
TRBJ2-6 TRBV4-1 . . CASSQAGAGANVLTF TGCGCCAGCAGCCAAGCAGGGGCCGGGGCCAACGTCCTGACTTTC
TRBJ1-2 TRBV7-5 . . CARSSGQIYTF TGTGCCAGAAGCTCAGGACAGATTTACACCTTC
TRBJ2-1 TRBV6-2/TRBV6-3 TRBD2 . CASSGGTSGTREQFF TGTGCCAGCAGTGGCGGGACTAGCGGGACTCGGGAGCAGTTCTTC
TRBJ2-1 TRBV28 TRBD2 . CASSLAGGGVSEQFF TGTGCCAGCAGTTTAGCGGGAGGTGGAGTTAGTGAGCAGTTCTTC
TRBJ2-5 TRBV4-1 . once CASSVSTSEETQYF TGCGCCAGCAGCGTCTCCACGTCTGAAGAGACCCAGTACTTC
TRBJ2-5 TRBV27 . . CASSFTAEETQYF TGTGCCAGCAGTTTTACGGCCGAAGAGACCCAGTACTTC
TRBJ2-7 TRBV27 . . CASSPTVSHEQYF TGTGCAAGCAGTCCCACGGTATCCCACGAGCAGTACTTC
TRBJ1-4 TRBV5-5 TRBD1 . CASSFNPQGGNEKLFF TGTGCCAGCAGCTTTAACCCACAGGGGGGGAATGAAAAACTGTTTTTT